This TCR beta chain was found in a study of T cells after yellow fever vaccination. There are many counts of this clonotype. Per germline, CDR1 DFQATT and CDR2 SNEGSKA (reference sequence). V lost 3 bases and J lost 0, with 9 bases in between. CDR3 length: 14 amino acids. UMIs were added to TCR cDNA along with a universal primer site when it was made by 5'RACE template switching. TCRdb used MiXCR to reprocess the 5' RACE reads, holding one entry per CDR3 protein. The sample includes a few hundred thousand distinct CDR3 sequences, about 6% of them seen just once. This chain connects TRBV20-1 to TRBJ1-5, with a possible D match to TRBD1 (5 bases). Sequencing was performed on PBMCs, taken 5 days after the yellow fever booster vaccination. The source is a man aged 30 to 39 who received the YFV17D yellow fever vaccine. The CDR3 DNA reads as TGCAGTGCTAGCAGGGCGCTTAGCAATCAGCCCCAGCATTTT. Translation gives CSASRALSNQPQHF.